The rows below give T cell receptor beta chains drawn from one sample of a study of blood T cell repertoires in COVID-19. TCRdb's table, derived via immunoSEQ multiplex PCR, lists solely in-frame clones and lacks some. The data hold more than 150,000 clones, with roughly 81% observed a single time. The sequenced material came from peripheral blood. The source of these receptors is a woman of 80 years or more with COVID-19, enrolled during active disease. Both conserved end residues are part of each CDR3. A D gene is named only where the DNA matches it firmly. Expanded clones are given a class, and other clones once, few, many or no size at all.

cdr3_length d_call j_call clone_size v_call cdr3_nt cdr3_aa
14 NA TRBJ1-1 NA TRBV15 TGTGCCACCAGCAGTATCTTGGCTAACACTGAAGCTTTCTTT CATSSILANTEAFF
12 NA TRBJ2-1 NA TRBV6-2/TRBV6-3 TGTGCCAGCAGTTGGGGACAAAATGAGCAGTTCTTC CASSWGQNEQFF
12 NA TRBJ1-1 once TRBV5-1 TGCGCCAGCAAGGAGATGAACACTGAAGCTTTCTTT CASKEMNTEAFF
13 NA TRBJ1-2 NA TRBV24-1 TGTGCCACCAGTAAGGCTAGGAACTATGGCTACACCTTC CATSKARNYGYTF
15 TRBD1 TRBJ2-2 NA TRBV19 TGTGCCAGTAGTGCCGACAGGGTGAACACCGGGGAGCTGTTTTTT CASSADRVNTGELFF
17 NA TRBJ1-4 NA TRBV4-3 TGCGCCAGCAGCCAAGATGGTCGGAGTGCAACTAATGAAAAACTGTTTTTT CASSQDGRSATNEKLFF
15 TRBD1 TRBJ1-5 NA TRBV6-1 TGTGCCAGCAGTGAATGGGGGACAGGGGATCAGCCCCAGCATTTT CASSEWGTGDQPQHF
19 TRBD2 TRBJ2-7 NA TRBV6-2/TRBV6-3 TGTGCCAGCAGCCCCCTTCAAACGACTAGCGGGGGGTTCCCCTACGAGCAGTACTTC CASSPLQTTSGGFPYEQYF
17 TRBD2 TRBJ2-5 few TRBV24-1 TGTGCCACCAGTGATTCTCTTAGCGGGGTTGCGCAAGAGACCCAGTACTTC CATSDSLSGVAQETQYF
16 TRBD1 TRBJ2-1 NA TRBV5-6 TGTGCCAGCAGCCAAGGGACAGGTGGCTCCTACAATGAGCAGTTCTTC CASSQGTGGSYNEQFF
14 NA TRBJ2-3 NA TRBV6-4 TGTGCCAGCAGTGACACGGGAGCCTCAGATACGCAGTATTTT CASSDTGASDTQYF
18 TRBD1 TRBJ2-3 NA TRBV24-1 TGTGCCACCAGTGATTTGCCGACCGGGACAGCCACCACAGATACGCAGTATTTT CATSDLPTGTATTDTQYF
16 NA TRBJ1-3 once TRBV18 TGTGCCAGCTCACCACTGGCCCGGAGCTCTGGAAACACCATATATTTT CASSPLARSSGNTIYF
15 NA TRBJ2-5 NA TRBV25-1 TGTGCCAGCAGTGACTGGCGGGGCGACCAAGAGACCCAGTACTTC CASSDWRGDQETQYF
15 NA TRBJ2-3 NA TRBV7-2 TGTGCCAGCAGCCCCGGGACTCCTAGCACAGATACGCAGTATTTT CASSPGTPSTDTQYF
15 TRBD1 TRBJ1-2 few TRBV19 TGTGCCAGTAGTCCAAGGGGGGACAGAAACTATGGCTACACCTTC CASSPRGDRNYGYTF
15 NA TRBJ1-2 NA TRBV28 TGTGCCAGCAGTGGTTACAGGGCTCTGGACTATGGCTACACCTTC CASSGYRALDYGYTF
14 TRBD1 TRBJ1-2 once TRBV7-9 TGTGCCAGCAGCCACCCGACAGGGGACTATGGCTACACCTTC CASSHPTGDYGYTF
14 NA TRBJ1-2 NA TRBV5-5 TGTGCCAGCAGCTTGGTGTGGACAGACTATGGCTACACCTTC CASSLVWTDYGYTF
16 TRBD2 TRBJ2-5 NA TRBV5-1 TGCGCCAGCAGCCCGGGGGGCCAGCGGGGGCAAGAGACCCAGTACTTC CASSPGGQRGQETQYF
13 NA TRBJ2-2 few TRBV2 TGTGCCAGCAGTGACGGGGAGACCGGGGAGCTGTTTTTT CASSDGETGELFF
18 TRBD2 TRBJ2-7 NA TRBV5-1 TGCGCCAGCAGCTTGTGGGGGACCGGGACTAGCGTCTCCTACGAGCAGTACTTC CASSLWGTGTSVSYEQYF
16 TRBD1 TRBJ1-5 NA TRBV3-1/TRBV3-2 TGTGCCAGCAGCTCAAGAGGACAGGGAGGGGATCAGCCCCAGCATTTT CASSSRGQGGDQPQHF
13 NA TRBJ2-3 NA TRBV5-1 TGCGCCAGCAACCTACAGGGCAGAGATACGCAGTATTTT CASNLQGRDTQYF
13 NA TRBJ2-5 NA TRBV6-2/TRBV6-3 TGTGCCAGCAGTTACTTAGGAGTAGAGACCCAGTACTTC CASSYLGVETQYF
14 TRBD1 TRBJ2-5 NA TRBV10-1 TGCGCCAGCAGTAGAGACAGGGTTAAAAAGACCCAGTACTTC CASSRDRVKKTQYF